The present T cell receptor beta chain was sequenced within a study of shared clonotypes between healthy human individuals (dated by TCRdb to about 2020). Looking at the study overall: Two women and a few men aged 18 to 49 years were included in the cohort. To increase sequencing depth and limit assay-specific biases, TCR repertoire library preparation and sequencing were carried out by different laboratories using diverse techniques. To estimate repertoire size and how much clonotypes are shared between individuals, the study performed deep sequencing of blood TCR repertoires from a few healthy adults. For each donor, CD4 naive and CD4 memory were each given three plates, CD8 naive was given two plates, and CD8 memory was given one plate. Between about 0.8 and 9 billion PBMCs per donor were obtained by leukapheresis.

Using the deep immunoSEQ assay, multiplex PCR amplified TCR CDR3 regions from genomic DNA. Genomic DNA extracted from each cell subset was distributed evenly over all wells of several immunoSEQ 96-well plates, and each plate served as one replicate. Each replicate PCR for sorted subsets received approximately 220 ng genomic DNA, equal to about 29,000 T cell genomes. Purified libraries were measured with a Qubit 3.0 fluorometer, size-checked on a Bioanalyzer 2100, and measured again with the KAPA Library Quantification kit. Each immunoSEQ 96-well plate was sequenced on its own single-read 150-cycle Illumina NextSeq 550 flow cell. Turning to the authors' computational methods: The immunoSEQ output contained only junctional sequences without quality scores, so filtering could not match that applied to full-length reads. Sequences were annotated with PyIR, a Python wrapper for IgBLAST v1.9, using IMGT germline references to assign V/J genes and CDR3. Reads were removed for weak V/J assignments (E-value above 1e-6), missing CDR3, stop codons, out-of-frame junctions, or ambiguous translated residues. V3J clonotypes were defined as sequences sharing the same inferred V gene, J gene, and CDR3 amino acid sequence. The percentage overlap between two repertoires was calculated by dividing the number of shared unique clonotypes by the size of the smaller repertoire. Repertoire richness was assessed with RTK rarefaction, the Chao1 estimator, and Recon v2.1 estimates of unobserved clonotypes. Generation probabilities for all TCRbeta clonotypes obtained by the gDNA method from a handful of donors were computed using OLGA. Imported from immuneACCESS, the table was reduced by TCRdb to in-frame sequences with V and J called. These copies leave out some clones; in studies compared against another copy, an unresolved V gene accounts for under half, and the cause of the remainder is not known. Clone size and V and J calls were adopted from that table, with D and trimming inferred from the DNA. In this sample the table shows 600,000 to 750,000 clones, less than 95% of which occur a single time. Jointly, the top ten make up 34% of the sample.

Regarding this clone: What antigen it recognizes has not been identified. Base qualities were left out, and no much larger clone turns up one base away.

Study-wide conclusions, independent of this receptor: Sharing across a handful of donors was observed for about 5% of naive CD4, over 3% of naive CD8, 2% to 2.5% of memory CD4, and roughly 0.43% of memory CD8 clonotypes. Sampling was restricted to blood, and TCR repertoires in tissue are likely to differ from TCR repertoires in blood. Naive subsets generally had larger estimated clonotype richness than memory subsets did. Incomplete sequencing was indicated by rarefaction of sorted-subset datasets, despite the large sequencing depth. Because the study included only a small number of donors, the genetic and exposure-history diversity represented was limited. Compared with non-shared clonotypes, clonotypes shared by all four sorted-subset donors had higher generation probabilities. Based on pairwise subsampling, the degree of clonotype sharing among donors was expected to be affected by sequencing depth.

As encoded in the germline V gene, CDR1 is ENHRY while CDR2 is SYGVKD. Trimming removed 5 bases from V and 4 bases from J, leaving 13 bases between the germline ends. Counted from cysteine to phenylalanine, this CDR3 has 14 amino acids. Of all the DNA, just the CDR3 is kept, 42 bases in frame from base 1. The donors were healthy, HIV-negative adults who had no recently reported acute infections or vaccinations. Every donor was a Caucasian adult living in Nashville, Tennessee, USA. CD8 memory samples were composed of magnetically selected CD45RO+ cells combined with CCR7-negative CD45RA+ effector memory (TemRA) cells. Blood was collected by leukapheresis, and PBMCs were isolated by Ficoll-Histopaque density gradient centrifugation and then cryopreserved in liquid nitrogen vapor phase. Analytical flow cytometry was used to check the purity and quantity of each magnetically sorted T cell population. Genomic DNA was isolated from every sorted fraction and measured by UV absorbance on a Nanodrop 2000c.

This receptor was taken from a man aged 18 to 30 in good health. Some clones in this sample may be carry-over from other donors' samples. Recombination linked TRBV10-3 to TRBJ2-3; 6 matching bases give a weak D call of TRBD2. Sequenced: memory CD8+ T cells from PBMCs. Interpreted using the paper, the cell subset or site label stands for: CD45RO+ cells pooled with CCR7-negative TemRA cells. Here is the DNA: TGTGCCATCAGTTCTCCCGGAGGGGCAGATACGCAGTATTTT. This encodes CAISSPGGADTQYF.